Given below is one T cell receptor (beta chain) in context. V lost 5 bases and J lost 4; bases outside the gene matches: 11. The CDR3 is made up of 17 amino acids. The V gene's germline CDR1 is ENHRY and CDR2 SYGVKD. The sample comes from a study of spatial heterogeneity in lung cancer. TCRdb passed the 5' RACE reads through MiXCR, listing each CDR3 protein once. Of around 92,000 distinct CDR3 sequences listed, around 12% are singletons. Indicated time point: sample taken at primary tumor resection. The donors, 70 to 80 patients with untreated early-stage non-small cell lung cancer, provided the samples.

The sample was PBMCs, taken at surgery. The receptor was isolated from a male donor with early-stage non-small cell lung cancer. The genes are TRBV10-3 and TRBJ2-2; 9 bases agree with TRBD1. The CDR3 DNA sequence: TGTGCCATCAGTACCACCGCCGGGACAGGGTTCACCGGGGAGCTGTTTTTT. Translation gives CAISTTAGTGFTGELFF.